The rows below give T cell receptor beta chains drawn from one sample of a study of CD8+CD57+ T cells in acquired aplastic anemia. In TCRdb, the reads were re-called with MiXCR into one record per CDR3 protein. This repertoire shows roughly 250,000 distinct CDR3 sequences, approximately 79% found once; its top ten account for 40% to 50%. Input material: sorted CD4+, CD8+, or CD8+CD57+ T cells (not recorded which) from PBMCs. These receptors all come from a human donor with aplastic anemia. CDR3s include the opening cysteine and the closing phenylalanine or tryptophan. Fields, in order: D gene, clone size, J gene, V gene, CDR3 DNA, CDR3 protein. D genes are given only for firm matches. The size field is filled for only some rows; it gives once, few, many or a size class.

D: -
size: few
J: TRBJ1-2
V: TRBV2
DNA: TGTGCCAGCAGTGAACAGGATACAAACTATGGCTACACCTTC
CDR3: CASSEQDTNYGYTF

D: -
size: -
J: TRBJ2-4
V: TRBV7-7
DNA: TGTGCTAGCAGCCGAGCGCCCAACAATCAGCAGTTC
CDR3: CASSRAPNNQQF

D: TRBD1
size: few
J: TRBJ1-2
V: TRBV7-2
DNA: TGTGCCAGCAGCTTTCATCCGGACGGGACAGCCCTTTGCTACACCTTC
CDR3: CASSFHPDGTALCYTF

D: TRBD1
size: -
J: TRBJ2-7
V: TRBV7-6
DNA: TGTGCCAGCAGCTTAGTACAGGGGGGATACGAGCAGTACTTC
CDR3: CASSLVQGGYEQYF

D: -
size: few
J: TRBJ2-5
V: TRBV7-8
DNA: TGTGCCAGCAGCTTTCATCCAGACGGGGGAGCCCTTTCCTACTTC
CDR3: CASSFHPDGGALSYF

D: TRBD1
size: few
J: TRBJ1-2
V: TRBV10-3
DNA: TGTGCCATCAGTGCACGCGACAGGGTTGGCTACACCTTC
CDR3: CAISARDRVGYTF

D: -
size: -
J: TRBJ2-5
V: TRBV7-8
DNA: TGTGCCAGCAGCAGGGGCCCAGACCAGACAGCCCAGTACTTC
CDR3: CASSRGPDQTAQYF

D: TRBD2
size: -
J: TRBJ2-7
V: TRBV5-4
DNA: TGTGCCAGCAACTTTACTAGCGCAAACTACGAGCAGTACTTC
CDR3: CASNFTSANYEQYF

D: -
size: -
J: TRBJ1-1
V: TRBV19
DNA: TGTGCCAGTAGGATGGACTGGGACATAAACACTGAAGCTTTCTTT
CDR3: CASRMDWDINTEAFF

D: -
size: -
J: TRBJ1-2
V: TRBV7-8
DNA: TGTGCCAGCAGCTTAGGCGGTGGTGGTGGCTCGCCCTTC
CDR3: CASSLGGGGGSPF

D: -
size: few
J: TRBJ1-5
V: TRBV20-1
DNA: TGCAGTGCTAGAGTTTTAGGAGTTCAGCCCCAGCATTTT
CDR3: CSARVLGVQPQHF

D: -
size: -
J: TRBJ1-6
V: TRBV11-3
DNA: TGTGCCAGCAGCGCCGAGCGCGCCTACTATAATTCACCCCTCCACTTT
CDR3: CASSAERAYYNSPLHF

D: -
size: -
J: TRBJ1-1
V: TRBV6-5
DNA: TGTGCCAGCAGCCCCGGAGGGGTTAGGGCTGAAGCTTTCTTT
CDR3: CASSPGGVRAEAFF

D: TRBD1
size: -
J: TRBJ2-1
V: TRBV11-2
DNA: TGTGCCAGCAGTGGACAGGGGCACCGGGGGAGCGATGAGCAGTTCTTC
CDR3: CASSGQGHRGSDEQFF

D: -
size: -
J: TRBJ1-2
V: TRBV7-9
DNA: TGTGCCAGCAGCTTATCGGGTAGCTACGGGGCCAACGGCCACTATGGCTACACCTTC
CDR3: CASSLSGSYGANGHYGYTF

D: -
size: -
J: TRBJ1-1
V: TRBV7-2
DNA: TGTGCCAGCAGGTTTCGTAAGGATGGAGAAGCTTTCTTT
CDR3: CASRFRKDGEAFF

D: -
size: -
J: TRBJ1-6
V: TRBV7-2
DNA: TGTGCCAGCAGCCGGGGGGGGGTACGCCGCAATCACCCCTTT
CDR3: CASSRGGVRRNHPF

D: -
size: -
J: TRBJ2-6
V: TRBV7-3
DNA: TGTGCCAGCAGCTTAGTCGGCGGGGGGGCCAACGTCCTGACTTTC
CDR3: CASSLVGGGANVLTF

D: -
size: once
J: TRBJ2-3
V: TRBV7-8
DNA: TGTGCCAGCAGCTTAGCGGCCGGTGATACTACGCATTATTTT
CDR3: CASSLAAGDTTHYF

D: -
size: -
J: TRBJ1-4
V: TRBV20-1
DNA: TGCAGTGCTAGAGCAGGACAGTCCAATGAAAAACTGTTTTTT
CDR3: CSARAGQSNEKLFF

D: TRBD1
size: few
J: TRBJ1-4
V: TRBV25-1
DNA: TGTGCCAGCAGTGAATGGGGACAGGGGGATTGGACTAATGAAAAACTGTTTTTT
CDR3: CASSEWGQGDWTNEKLFF

D: TRBD1
size: -
J: TRBJ1-1
V: TRBV2
DNA: TGTGCCAGCGGCGGGGGGGGCACACAGGGGCAGAACTTTGAACCTGGCTTT
CDR3: CASGGGGTQGQNFEPGF

D: -
size: -
J: TRBJ2-3
V: TRBV7-8
DNA: TGTGCCAGCAGCTCCGGGGGAGGTCATGATACGCAGTCGCAGTATTTT
CDR3: CASSSGGGHDTQSQYF

D: TRBD2
size: -
J: TRBJ2-3
V: TRBV11-2
DNA: TGTGCCAGCAGCTGGGGACTTGGCGGGGGGGTAGGGGATACGCAGTATTTT
CDR3: CASSWGLGGGVGDTQYF

D: -
size: -
J: TRBJ2-3
V: TRBV7-8
DNA: TGTGCCAGCAGGGTAGGGGGAGCAGATACGACGCAGTATTTT
CDR3: CASRVGGADTTQYF

D: -
size: -
J: TRBJ2-3
V: TRBV11-3
DNA: TGTGCCAGCAGCTTAGAGGTGACAGGCACAGATACGCAGTATTTT
CDR3: CASSLEVTGTDTQYF

D: -
size: -
J: TRBJ2-3
V: TRBV7-7
DNA: TGTGCCGTTCTTGGGGGGTCGGATACGCAGTATTTT
CDR3: CAVLGGSDTQYF

D: -
size: -
J: TRBJ2-2
V: TRBV15
DNA: TGTGCCACCAGTGACACTTTCCCGGGTCGGTACGGGGAGCTGTTTTTT
CDR3: CATSDTFPGRYGELFF

D: -
size: -
J: TRBJ2-5
V: TRBV7-8
DNA: TGTGCCAGCACCCCAGCGGGTGTTGGAGAGACGCAGTACTTC
CDR3: CASTPAGVGETQYF

D: -
size: -
J: TRBJ2-3
V: TRBV5-1
DNA: TGCGCCAGCAGGGACGGACACGGGATAACGCAGTATTTT
CDR3: CASRDGHGITQYF

D: TRBD2
size: -
J: TRBJ2-5
V: TRBV7-2
DNA: TGTGCCAGCAGCCGTATTAGCGGGAGGATGACCGGGGGGACCCAGTACTTC
CDR3: CASSRISGRMTGGTQYF

D: TRBD1
size: -
J: TRBJ1-4
V: TRBV9
DNA: TGTGCCAGCAGCGAAGATTTAGGGGGCCACACTGAAGAAAAACTGTTTTTT
CDR3: CASSEDLGGHTEEKLFF

D: -
size: -
J: TRBJ2-5
V: TRBV2
DNA: TGTGCCACCAGTAGAGGGTGGGTGCAAGAGAACCAGTACTTC
CDR3: CATSRGWVQENQYF

D: TRBD1
size: many
J: TRBJ2-3
V: TRBV7-9
DNA: TGTGCCAGCAGCCCACGGACAGGGCCCACAGATACGCAGTATTTT
CDR3: CASSPRTGPTDTQYF

D: -
size: -
J: TRBJ2-1
V: TRBV7-9
DNA: TGTGCCAGCAGCTTACGGGGGGCGCGCGGCCACACCTTC
CDR3: CASSLRGARGHTF

D: -
size: -
J: TRBJ2-7
V: TRBV9
DNA: TGTGCCAGCCGATCGACAGGTCTCTTCTACGAGCAGTACTTC
CDR3: CASRSTGLFYEQYF

D: -
size: -
J: TRBJ2-1
V: TRBV11-3
DNA: TGTGCCAGCAGCGATGGGCGGACACATGAGCAGTTCTTC
CDR3: CASSDGRTHEQFF

D: TRBD1
size: -
J: TRBJ2-7
V: TRBV5-4
DNA: TGTGCCAGCAGCTTGGTGACAGGGGGCATCTACGAGCAGTACTTC
CDR3: CASSLVTGGIYEQYF

D: -
size: -
J: TRBJ2-3
V: TRBV7-8
DNA: TGTGCCAGCAGCGCCGGGCAAAGCACAAATACTCCGCATTATTTT
CDR3: CASSAGQSTNTPHYF

D: -
size: -
J: TRBJ1-1
V: TRBV7-9
DNA: TGTGCCAGCAGCGGGCCGGGTACGACCCCTGACTTCTTCTTT
CDR3: CASSGPGTTPDFFF

D: TRBD2
size: -
J: TRBJ2-6
V: TRBV5-5
DNA: TGTGCCAGCACCTCCGGGAGGGTCCCCTCTGGGGCCAACGTCCTGACTTTC
CDR3: CASTSGRVPSGANVLTF

D: -
size: -
J: TRBJ2-7
V: TRBV7-3
DNA: TGTGCCAGCAGCCCCGACCCGACAGCGGGCGAGCAGTACTTC
CDR3: CASSPDPTAGEQYF

D: -
size: -
J: TRBJ2-3
V: TRBV7-2
DNA: TGTGCCAGCAGCGTAGCTTATGGCCACCATACCCAGTATTTT
CDR3: CASSVAYGHHTQYF

D: TRBD2
size: -
J: TRBJ2-3
V: TRBV7-8
DNA: TGTGCCAGCAGCTGGGCGGGAGAGACAGATACGCAGTATTTT
CDR3: CASSWAGETDTQYF

D: -
size: -
J: TRBJ2-3
V: TRBV2
DNA: TGTGCCAGCGGGGACGGGGGCTGGGATACCCCGTATTTT
CDR3: CASGDGGWDTPYF

D: TRBD2
size: -
J: TRBJ2-1
V: TRBV7-8
DNA: TGTGCCAGCTGCTGGGCGGGAGGGCCGTTCTTC
CDR3: CASCWAGGPFF

D: -
size: -
J: TRBJ1-1
V: TRBV11-3
DNA: TGTGCCAGCAGCTTAGCTCGGAGACGGGACACGGAGGCTTTCTTT
CDR3: CASSLARRRDTEAFF

D: -
size: -
J: TRBJ1-1
V: TRBV19
DNA: TGTGCCAGCAGCATAGCGGGGGGATCCTACAATGAGGAGTTCTTC
CDR3: CASSIAGGSYNEEFF

D: -
size: -
J: TRBJ2-3
V: TRBV7-2
DNA: TGTGCCAGCAGCTTAGCCGGGGGTCCGGGGCAGCAAGAGTTT
CDR3: CASSLAGGPGQQEF

D: -
size: -
J: TRBJ2-1
V: TRBV7-2
DNA: TGTGCCAGCAGCTCCAGGGGAGGTGAAGATAAGTACTTC
CDR3: CASSSRGGEDKYF

D: -
size: -
J: TRBJ2-2
V: TRBV15
DNA: TGTGCCACCAGCAGAGGCGGGACCGGGGAGCTGTTTTTT
CDR3: CATSRGGTGELFF

D: -
size: -
J: TRBJ1-1
V: TRBV7-8
DNA: TGTGCCAGCGGGGCGACTGCCGGCGTCTTGAACACTGAAGCTTTCTTT
CDR3: CASGATAGVLNTEAFF

D: -
size: -
J: TRBJ1-1
V: TRBV7-2
DNA: TGTGCCAGCAGCTTGGCTGTGGGCGCCGACACTGGCTCCTTCTTT
CDR3: CASSLAVGADTGSFF

D: -
size: -
J: TRBJ2-3
V: TRBV2
DNA: TGTGCCAGCAGTTACTCGAGGCCAGGGGGGGCCACAGATACGCAGTATTTT
CDR3: CASSYSRPGGATDTQYF

D: -
size: -
J: TRBJ2-5
V: TRBV2
DNA: TGTGCCACCGGCAGCGGCGGCACGGAAAAGAACCAGTACTTC
CDR3: CATGSGGTEKNQYF

D: -
size: -
J: TRBJ2-5
V: TRBV7-8
DNA: TGTGCCAGCAGCCTCCGGACAGAAGATAACTATGGCTACTTC
CDR3: CASSLRTEDNYGYF

D: TRBD2
size: -
J: TRBJ2-5
V: TRBV5-6
DNA: TGTGCCAGCAGCTTGGGGGAGGGCGGACAAGAGACCCAGTACTTC
CDR3: CASSLGEGGQETQYF